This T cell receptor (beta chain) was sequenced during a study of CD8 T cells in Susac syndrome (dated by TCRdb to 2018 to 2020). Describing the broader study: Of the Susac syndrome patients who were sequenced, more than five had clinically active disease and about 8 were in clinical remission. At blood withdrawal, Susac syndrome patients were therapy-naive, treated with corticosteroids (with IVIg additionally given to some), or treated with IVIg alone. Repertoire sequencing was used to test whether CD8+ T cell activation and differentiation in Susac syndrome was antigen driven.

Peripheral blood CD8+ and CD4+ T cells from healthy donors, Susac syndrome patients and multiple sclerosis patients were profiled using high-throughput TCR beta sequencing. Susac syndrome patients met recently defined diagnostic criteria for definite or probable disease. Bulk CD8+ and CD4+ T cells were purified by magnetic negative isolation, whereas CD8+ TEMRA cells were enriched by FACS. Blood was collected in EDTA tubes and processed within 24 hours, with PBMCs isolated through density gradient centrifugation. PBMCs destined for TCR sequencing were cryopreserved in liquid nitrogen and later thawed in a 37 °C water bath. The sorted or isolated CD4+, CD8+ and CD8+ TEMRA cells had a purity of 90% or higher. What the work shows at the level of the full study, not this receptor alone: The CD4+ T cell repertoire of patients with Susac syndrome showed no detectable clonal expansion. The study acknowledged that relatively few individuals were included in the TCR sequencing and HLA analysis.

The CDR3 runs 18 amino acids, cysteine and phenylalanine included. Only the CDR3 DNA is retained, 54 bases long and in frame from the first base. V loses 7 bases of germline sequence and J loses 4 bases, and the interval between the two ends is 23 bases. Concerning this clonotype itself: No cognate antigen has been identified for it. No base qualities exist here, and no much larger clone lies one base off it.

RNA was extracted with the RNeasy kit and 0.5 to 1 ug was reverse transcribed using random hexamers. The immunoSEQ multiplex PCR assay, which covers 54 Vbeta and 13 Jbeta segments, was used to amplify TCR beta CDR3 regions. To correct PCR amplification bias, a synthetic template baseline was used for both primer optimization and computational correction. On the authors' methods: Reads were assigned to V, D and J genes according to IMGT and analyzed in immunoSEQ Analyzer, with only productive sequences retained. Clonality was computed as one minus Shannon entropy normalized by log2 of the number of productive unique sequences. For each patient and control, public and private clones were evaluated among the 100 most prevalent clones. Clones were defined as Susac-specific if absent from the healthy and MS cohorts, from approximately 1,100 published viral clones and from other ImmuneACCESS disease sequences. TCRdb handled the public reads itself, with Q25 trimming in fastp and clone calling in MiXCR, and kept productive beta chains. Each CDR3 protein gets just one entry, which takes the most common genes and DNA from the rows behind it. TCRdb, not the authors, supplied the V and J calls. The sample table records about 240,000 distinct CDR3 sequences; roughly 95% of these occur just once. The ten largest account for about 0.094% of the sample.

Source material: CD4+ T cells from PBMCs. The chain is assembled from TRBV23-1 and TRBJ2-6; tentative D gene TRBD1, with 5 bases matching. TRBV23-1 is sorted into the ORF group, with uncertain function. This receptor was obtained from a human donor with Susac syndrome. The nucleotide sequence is TGCGCCAGCATCAAGCCGATCGCAGGGATCGCCGGGGCCAACGTCCTGACTTTC. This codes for CASIKPIAGIAGANVLTF.